The 9 T cell receptor beta chains in this list originate from one sample, sequenced in a study of T cells in Graves' hyperthyroidism and ophthalmopathy. Amplified regions were TCR beta CDR3 sequences from RNA transcripts. A set of HTBI primers served as the primers for a first-round RT-PCR of the TCR CDR3. From the multiplex PCR reads, TCRdb called clonotypes with MiXCR, one entry per CDR3 protein. The top ten clones hold over 8% of a sample with hundreds of thousands of distinct CDR3 sequences, about 38% of them seen once. The sample taken for sequencing was blood. Receptor source: a man between 18 and 35 years old with Graves' hyperthyroidism.

The rearrangement joins TRBV12-3 or TRBV12-4 to TRBJ2-5; D unresolved. V was cut by 9 bases and J by 4 bases, with 12 bases left in between. The CDR3 loop spans 12 amino acids. CDR3 loop: CASHGLTETQYF. Written as DNA, the CDR3 is TGTGCCAGTCACGGGCTTACAGAGACCCAGTACTTC.

Worth noting for this clonotype: This may come from a read error, since a much larger clone is one base off. The chain is built from TRBV7-6 and TRBJ2-7; 7 bases match TRBD2. CDR1 and CDR2 (germline): SGHVS, FNYEAQ. The CDR3 totals 13 residues. J was trimmed by 6 bases and V by 8 bases; bases with no gene match: 10. The CDR3 loop is CASGSGTSVEQYF. Written as DNA, the CDR3 is TGTGCCAGCGGCAGCGGGACGAGTGTCGAGCAGTACTTC.

This clonotype turned up a few times. The chain combines TRBV6-6 with TRBJ1-1; D is ambiguous. There are 14 residues in the CDR3. The germline CDR1 and CDR2 sequences are MNHNY and SVGAGI (reference sequence). Trimming took off 6 bases at V and 4 bases at J, with 15 bases between the two ends. The CDR3 nucleotides read TGTGCCAGCAGCGACGAAGGAATCCGCACTGAAGCTTTCTTT. Translation: CASSDEGIRTEAFF.

Of note for this clonotype: One end of the junction is discordant with germline, which a read error may explain. The chain links TRBV5-1 to TRBJ2-7; 9 bases align to TRBD1. In germline, CDR1 is SGHRS, CDR2 YFSETQ. CDR3 size: 15 residues. The CDR3 here is CASRPTGTGKYEQYF. The CDR3 DNA reads TGTGCCAGCAGGCCCACCGGGACAGGGAAGTACGAGCAGTACTTC.

The table lists this clonotype with many counts. This chain connects TRBV24-1 to TRBJ1-5; 8 bases are a match to TRBD1. Germline V lookup: CDR1 KGHDR, CDR2 SFDVKD. The V gene end was trimmed by 3 bases and the J gene end by 1 base; junction bases not matched to a gene: 4. CDR3 length: 16 amino acids. This CDR3 reads CATSDPGQGSNQPQHF. In DNA, the CDR3 is TGTGCCACCAGTGATCCTGGACAGGGCAGCAATCAGCCCCAGCATTTT.

Comment on this clonotype: This may be a read error: a much more frequent sequence differs by one nucleotide. This chain connects TRBV7-2 to TRBJ1-1; unclear D gene. The CDR3 runs to 14 residues. V lost 1 base to trimming and J lost 4 bases, with 10 bases between them. From germline, CDR1 is SGHTA and CDR2 FQGNSA. CDR3 sequence reads: CASSLVGAATEAFF. CDR3 sequence (DNA): TGTGCCAGCAGCTTAGTCGGCGCGGCCACTGAAGCTTTCTTT.

This chain connects TRBV12-3 or TRBV12-4 to TRBJ2-7, with 9 positions matching TRBD1. This CDR3 spans 14 amino acids. V shed 6 bases, J shed 4 bases, and the junction held 7 bases outside the gene matches. CDR3 sequence: CASRRTGEVYEQYF. The CDR3 nucleotides are TGTGCCAGCAGGCGGACAGGGGAGGTGTACGAGCAGTACTTC.

In its sample, this clonotype was seen many times. The chain combines TRBV7-2 with TRBJ1-5; D remains unclear. Germline CDR1 SGHTA, CDR2 FQGNSA. V lost 5 bases and J 4 bases, leaving 12 bases between the germline ends. This CDR3 contains 14 residues. CDR3 DNA sequence: TGTGCCAGCAGCACAAGGGCGGGAAATCAGCCCCAGCATTTT. Translation gives CASSTRAGNQPQHF.

This clonotype was seen more than once but under ten times. The chain is built from TRBV7-3 and TRBJ2-5; TRBD1 matches at 7 bases. Unmatched junction bases numbered 6, after V lost 5 bases and J lost 6 bases. In germline, CDR1 is SGHTA, CDR2 FQGTGA. The CDR3 length is 13 residues. CDR3 sequence (DNA): TGTGCCAGCAGCACGTGGGACAGCAAGACCCAGTACTTC. As protein: CASSTWDSKTQYF. The whole variable domain, filled in from reference TRBV7-3 and TRBJ2-5, reads GAGVSQTPSNKVTEKGKYVELRCDPISGHTALYWYRQSLGQGPEFLIYFQGTGAADDSGLPNDRFFAVRPEGSVSTLKIQRTERGDSAVYLCASSTWDSKTQYFGPGTRLLVL.